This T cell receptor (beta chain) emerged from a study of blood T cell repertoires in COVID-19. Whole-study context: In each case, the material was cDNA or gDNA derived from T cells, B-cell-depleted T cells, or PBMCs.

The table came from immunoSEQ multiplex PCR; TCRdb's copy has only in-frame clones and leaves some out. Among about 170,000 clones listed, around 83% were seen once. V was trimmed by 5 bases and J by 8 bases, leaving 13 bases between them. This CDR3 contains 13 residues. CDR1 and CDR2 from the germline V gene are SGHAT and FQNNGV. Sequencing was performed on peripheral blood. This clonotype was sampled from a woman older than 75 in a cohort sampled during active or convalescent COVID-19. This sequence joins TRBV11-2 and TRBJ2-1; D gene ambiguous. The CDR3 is CASSQDAVYEQFF. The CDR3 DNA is TGTGCCAGCAGCCAAGACGCGGTCTATGAGCAGTTCTTC.